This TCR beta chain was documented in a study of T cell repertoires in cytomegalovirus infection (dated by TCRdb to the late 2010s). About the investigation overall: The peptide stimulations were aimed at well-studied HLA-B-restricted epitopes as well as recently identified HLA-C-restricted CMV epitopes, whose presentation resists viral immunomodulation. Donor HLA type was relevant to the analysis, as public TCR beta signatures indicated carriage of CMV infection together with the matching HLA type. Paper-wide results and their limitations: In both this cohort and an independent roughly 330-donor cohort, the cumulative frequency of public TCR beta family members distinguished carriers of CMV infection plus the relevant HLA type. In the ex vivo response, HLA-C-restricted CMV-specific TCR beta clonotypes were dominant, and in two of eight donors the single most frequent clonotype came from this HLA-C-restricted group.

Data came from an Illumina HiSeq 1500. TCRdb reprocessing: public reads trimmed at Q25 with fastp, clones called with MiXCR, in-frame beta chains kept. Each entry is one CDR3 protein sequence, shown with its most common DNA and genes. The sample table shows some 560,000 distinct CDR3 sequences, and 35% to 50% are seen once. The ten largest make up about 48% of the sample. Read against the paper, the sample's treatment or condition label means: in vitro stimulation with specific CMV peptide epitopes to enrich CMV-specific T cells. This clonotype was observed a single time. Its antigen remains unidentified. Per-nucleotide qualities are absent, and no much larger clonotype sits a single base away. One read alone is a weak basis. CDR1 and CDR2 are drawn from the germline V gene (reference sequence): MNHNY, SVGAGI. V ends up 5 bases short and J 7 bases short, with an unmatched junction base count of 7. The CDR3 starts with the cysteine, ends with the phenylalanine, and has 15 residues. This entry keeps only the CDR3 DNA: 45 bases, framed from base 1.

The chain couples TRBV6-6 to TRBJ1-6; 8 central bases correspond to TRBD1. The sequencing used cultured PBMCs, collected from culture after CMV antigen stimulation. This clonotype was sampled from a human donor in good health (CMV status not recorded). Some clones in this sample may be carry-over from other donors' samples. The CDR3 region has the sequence CASSIRRQGNSPLHF. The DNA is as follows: TGTGCCAGCAGTATTCGAAGACAGGGGAATTCACCCCTCCACTTT.